This paragraph covers one T cell receptor beta chain sequence. This entry is derived from a study of cytomegalovirus exposure and HLA in healthy donors. All the people who gave samples were healthy bone marrow donors. The CDR3 spans 11 residues. Germline CDR1 LNHDA, CDR2 SQIVND (reference sequence). V dropped 5 bases and J dropped 7 bases, with 8 bases sitting between them. Both 60 Vbeta primers and 13 Jbeta primers went into the PCR. Measured with immunoSEQ multiplex PCR; TCRdb has only the in-frame clones, and not every one. The data hold about 160,000 clones, with 80% observed a single time. The sequence was collected from a woman in her forties or fifties in good health and CMV-seronegative. Sequencing input: PBMCs. The J gene is TRBJ1-1, the V gene TRBV19; D gene unclear. The CDR3 sequence: CASSRVGEAFF. In DNA form, the CDR3 reads TGTGCCAGTAGTCGGGTAGGTGAAGCTTTCTTT.